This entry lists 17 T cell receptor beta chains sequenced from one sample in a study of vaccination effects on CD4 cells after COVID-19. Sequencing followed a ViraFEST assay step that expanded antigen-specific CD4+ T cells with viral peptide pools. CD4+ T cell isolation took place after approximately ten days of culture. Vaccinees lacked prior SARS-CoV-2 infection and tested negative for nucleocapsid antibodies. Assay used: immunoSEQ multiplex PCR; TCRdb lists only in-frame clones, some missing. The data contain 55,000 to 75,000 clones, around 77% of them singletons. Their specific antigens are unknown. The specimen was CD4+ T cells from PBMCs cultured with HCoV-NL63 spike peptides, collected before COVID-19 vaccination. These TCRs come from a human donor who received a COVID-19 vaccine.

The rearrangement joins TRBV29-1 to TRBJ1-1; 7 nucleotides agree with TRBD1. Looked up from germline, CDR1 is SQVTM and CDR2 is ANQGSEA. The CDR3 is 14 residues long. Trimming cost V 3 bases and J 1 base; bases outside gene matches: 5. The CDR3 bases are TGCAGCGTTGATACCACAGGGGCGAACACTGAAGCTTTCTTT. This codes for CSVDTTGANTEAFF.

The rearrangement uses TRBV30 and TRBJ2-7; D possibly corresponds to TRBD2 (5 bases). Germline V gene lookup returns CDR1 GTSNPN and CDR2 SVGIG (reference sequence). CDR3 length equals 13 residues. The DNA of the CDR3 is TGTGCCTGGAGTGTTTCTAGCTCCCACGAGCAGTACGTC. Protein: CAWSVSSSHEQYV.

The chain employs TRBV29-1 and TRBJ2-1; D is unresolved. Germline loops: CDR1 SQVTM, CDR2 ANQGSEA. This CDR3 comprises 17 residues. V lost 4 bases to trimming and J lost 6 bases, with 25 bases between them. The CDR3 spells CSVVSYWGTGKGNEQFF. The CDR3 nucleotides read TGCAGCGTTGTATCATATTGGGGAACCGGAAAGGGCAATGAGCAGTTCTTC.

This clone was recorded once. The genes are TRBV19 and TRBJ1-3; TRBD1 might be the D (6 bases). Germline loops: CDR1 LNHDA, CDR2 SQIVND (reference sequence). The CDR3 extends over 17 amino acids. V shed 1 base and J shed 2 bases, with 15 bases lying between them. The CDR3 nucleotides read TGTGCCAGTAGTATAGCAGTTGGGGGCCGGACTGGAAACACCATATATTTT. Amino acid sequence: CASSIAVGGRTGNTIYF.

The CDR3 DNA is TGTGCCAGCAGCTCTATCGCGGAGACCCAGTACTTC. Translating gives CASSSIAETQYF. The J gene is TRBJ2-5, the V gene TRBV5-8; unclear D gene. The length of the CDR3 is 12 residues. Per germline, CDR1 SGHTS and CDR2 YDEGEE. Trimming took 3 bases from V and 5 from J, leaving 8 bases between them.

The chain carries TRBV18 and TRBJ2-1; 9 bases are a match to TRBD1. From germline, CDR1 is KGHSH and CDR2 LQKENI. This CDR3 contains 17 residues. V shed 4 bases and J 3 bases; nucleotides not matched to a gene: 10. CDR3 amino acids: CASSLHTGTGSYNEQFF. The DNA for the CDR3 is TGTGCCAGCTCACTACATACCGGGACAGGGAGCTACAATGAGCAGTTCTTC.

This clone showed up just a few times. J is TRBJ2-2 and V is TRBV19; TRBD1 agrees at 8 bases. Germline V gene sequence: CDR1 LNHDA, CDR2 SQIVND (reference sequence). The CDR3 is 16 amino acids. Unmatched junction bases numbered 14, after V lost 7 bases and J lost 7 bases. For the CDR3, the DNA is TGTGCCAGTACCCGGACGCCGGGACAGGCCTTCGGGGAGCTGTTTTTT. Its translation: CASTRTPGQAFGELFF.

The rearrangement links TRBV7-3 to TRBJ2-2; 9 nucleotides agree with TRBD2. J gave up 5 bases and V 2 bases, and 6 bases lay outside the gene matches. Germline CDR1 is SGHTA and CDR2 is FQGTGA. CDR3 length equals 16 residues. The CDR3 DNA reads TGTGCCAGCAGCTTAGCGGGACTAGCAAGTACCGGGGAGCTGTTTTTT. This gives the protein CASSLAGLASTGELFF.

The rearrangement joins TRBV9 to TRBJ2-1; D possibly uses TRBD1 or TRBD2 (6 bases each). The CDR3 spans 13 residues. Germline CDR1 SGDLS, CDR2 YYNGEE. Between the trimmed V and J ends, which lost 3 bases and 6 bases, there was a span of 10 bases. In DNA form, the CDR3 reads TGTGCCAGCAGCGGGGGGGCGGTCAATGAGCAGTTCTTC. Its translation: CASSGGAVNEQFF.

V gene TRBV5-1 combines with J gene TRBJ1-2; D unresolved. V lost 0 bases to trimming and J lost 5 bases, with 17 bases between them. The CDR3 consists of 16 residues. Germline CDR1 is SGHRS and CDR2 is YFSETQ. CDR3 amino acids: CASSLGPLGGVYGYTF. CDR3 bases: TGCGCCAGCAGCTTGGGACCGTTAGGTGGGGTTTATGGCTACACCTTC.

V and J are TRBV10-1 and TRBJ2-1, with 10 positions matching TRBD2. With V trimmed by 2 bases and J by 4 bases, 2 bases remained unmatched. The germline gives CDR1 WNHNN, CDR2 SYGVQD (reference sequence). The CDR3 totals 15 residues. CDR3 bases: TGCGCCAGCAGTGAGCTGACTAGCGGGTACAATGAGCAGTTCTTC. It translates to CASSELTSGYNEQFF.

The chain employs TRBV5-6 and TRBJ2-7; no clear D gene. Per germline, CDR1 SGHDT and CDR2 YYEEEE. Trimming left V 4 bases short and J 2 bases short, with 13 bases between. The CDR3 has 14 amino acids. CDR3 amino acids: CASSLKWGTYEQYV. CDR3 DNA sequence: TGTGCCAGCAGCCTCAAGTGGGGTACCTACGAGCAGTACGTC.

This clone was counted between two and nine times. The chain's CDR3 is CASSLRTSTDTQYF. As DNA, the CDR3 is TGTGCCAGCAGCTTAAGGACTAGCACAGATACGCAGTATTTT. V and J are TRBV7-2 and TRBJ2-3, with D possibly matching TRBD2 (5 bases). Germline CDR1 and CDR2: SGHTA and FQGNSA. Trimming cost V 2 bases and J 0 bases, with 6 bases left between them. This CDR3 has 14 amino acids.

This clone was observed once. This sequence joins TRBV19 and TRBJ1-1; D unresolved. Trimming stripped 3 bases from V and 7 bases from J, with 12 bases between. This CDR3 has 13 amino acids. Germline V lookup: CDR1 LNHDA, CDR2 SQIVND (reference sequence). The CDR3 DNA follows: TGTGCCAGTAGTATCCTAGGAGGAAATGAAGCTTTCTTT. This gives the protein CASSILGGNEAFF.

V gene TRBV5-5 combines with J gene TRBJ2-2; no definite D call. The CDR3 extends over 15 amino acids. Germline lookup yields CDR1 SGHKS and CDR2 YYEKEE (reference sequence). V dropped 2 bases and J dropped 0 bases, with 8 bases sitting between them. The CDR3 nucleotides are TGTGCCAGCAGCTTAAGCAAACCGAACACCGGGGAGCTGTTTTTT. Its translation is CASSLSKPNTGELFF.

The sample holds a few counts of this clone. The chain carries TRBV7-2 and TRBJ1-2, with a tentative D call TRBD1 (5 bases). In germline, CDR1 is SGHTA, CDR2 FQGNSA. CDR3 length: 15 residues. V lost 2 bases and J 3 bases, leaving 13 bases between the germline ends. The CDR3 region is CASSLSIGDYYGYTF. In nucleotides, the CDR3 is TGTGCCAGCAGCTTAAGTATCGGGGACTACTATGGCTACACCTTC.

CDR3 bases: TGTGCCAGCAGTGAATCTCCGTCGAACACTGAAGCTTTCTTT. Residues: CASSESPSNTEAFF. The rearrangement uses TRBV2 and TRBJ1-1, with no clear D. The CDR3 totals 14 residues. CDR1 is SNHLY, CDR2 FYNNEI, per germline. V was shortened by 2 bases and J by 1 base, with 8 bases between the two germline ends.